Following are 11 T cell receptor beta chains from one sample sequenced in a study of early T cells in non-severe SARS-CoV-2 infection. TCRdb reprocessed the 5' RACE reads via MiXCR and lists one record per CDR3 protein. The sample yields about 52,000 distinct CDR3 sequences, roughly 8.2% seen once. The source material was whole blood. These receptors originate from an adult who was a healthcare worker with PCR-confirmed SARS-CoV-2 infection or an uninfected control (not recorded which).

This chain uses TRBV2 with TRBJ2-7; D call uncertain. The CDR3 sequence is 10 residues long. Germline V gene sequence: CDR1 SNHLY, CDR2 FYNNEI. V dropped 8 bases and J dropped 6 bases, with 8 bases sitting between them. The CDR3 DNA follows: TGTGCCAGCCAAGGTCGCGAGCAGTACTTC. Translating it yields CASQGREQYF.

The V call is TRBV11-3, the J call TRBJ1-1; 8 bases fit TRBD1. Germline V gene sequence: CDR1 SGHNT, CDR2 YENEEA. This CDR3 comprises 12 residues. The ends lost 5 bases at V and 8 bases at J; junction bases unmatched: 4. The CDR3 reads CASSKNRGEAFF. As DNA, the CDR3 is TGTGCCAGCAGCAAGAACAGGGGGGAAGCTTTCTTT.

This clonotype came up a few times. The chain joins TRBV29-1 to TRBJ2-2, with D possibly being TRBD1 or TRBD2 (5 bases each). CDR3 length: 17 residues. The ends were cut back, 4 bases at V and 0 bases at J, with 18 bases in the middle. CDR1 and CDR2 (germline): SQVTM, ANQGSEA. CDR3 DNA: TGCAGCGTTGGGGGCCGAACGGGACCTCCGAACACCGGGGAGCTGTTTTTT. Its protein product is CSVGGRTGPPNTGELFF.

This clonotype has a handful of counts. The CDR3 DNA follows: TGTGCCAGCAGTTCTATCACAGATACGCAGTATTTT. Its protein product is CASSSITDTQYF. This rearrangement joins TRBV7-6 to TRBJ2-3; D is unclear. V shed 6 bases and J shed 2 bases, with 6 bases lying between them. The CDR3 spans 12 residues. The germline CDR1 and CDR2 sequences are SGHVS and FNYEAQ. Combining the CDR3 with reference TRBV7-6 and TRBJ2-3 gives the whole variable domain GAGVSQSPRYKVTKRGQDVALRCDPISGHVSLYWYRQALGQGPEFLTYFNYEAQQDKSGLPNDRFSAERPEGSISTLTIQRTEQRDSAMYRCASSSITDTQYFGPGTRLTVL.

This clonotype was detected ten times or more. The genes are TRBV11-2 and TRBJ2-2; D unresolved. There are 13 residues in the CDR3. Germline CDR1 SGHAT, CDR2 FQNNGV. V was pared by 2 bases and J by 6 bases, with 7 bases between. The CDR3 loop is CASSLFVSGELFF. In nucleotides, the CDR3 is TGTGCCAGCAGCTTATTCGTATCCGGGGAGCTGTTTTTT.

CDR3 nucleotide sequence: TGCGCCAGCAGCTTGGGATACCTGCGGGGACCGTACGAGCAGTACTTC. This gives the protein CASSLGYLRGPYEQYF. V and J are TRBV5-1 and TRBJ2-7, with D possibly matching TRBD2 (6 bases). The CDR3 consists of 16 residues. The germline gives CDR1 SGHRS, CDR2 YFSETQ. V was trimmed by 0 bases and J by 4 bases, leaving 17 bases between them.

The sample holds many counts of this clonotype. This chain uses TRBV5-1 with TRBJ2-1; D gene ambiguous. V was trimmed by 1 base and J by 1 base, leaving 9 bases between them. Germline loops: CDR1 SGHRS, CDR2 YFSETQ. CDR3 length: 15 amino acids. Written as DNA, the CDR3 is TGCGCCAGCAGCTTGAGGGCGGATTCCTACAATGAGCAGTTCTTC. Amino acid sequence: CASSLRADSYNEQFF.

The chain uses TRBV11-2 and TRBJ2-3, with 8 bases aligning to TRBD2. The trim removed 0 bases at V and 2 bases at J, leaving 4 bases unmatched. The CDR3 runs to 16 residues. CDR1 and CDR2 (germline): SGHAT, FQNNGV. CDR3 region: CASSLESGRVTDTQYF. For the CDR3, the DNA is TGTGCCAGCAGCTTAGAATCCGGGAGGGTCACAGATACGCAGTATTTT.

This clonotype was counted a few times. The V gene is TRBV6-4, the J gene TRBJ1-2; D not certain. This CDR3 region has 13 residues. Deletions cut 6 bases from V and 4 bases from J, with 12 bases between. Germline CDR1 and CDR2: MRHNA and SNTAGT. The CDR3 region is CASSDDTLYGYTF. CDR3 nucleotide sequence: TGTGCCAGCAGCGATGACACACTCTATGGCTACACCTTC.

This clonotype was picked up a small number of times. The J gene is TRBJ2-1, the V gene TRBV4-1, with 7 bases fitting TRBD2. Germline loops: CDR1 MGHRA, CDR2 YSYEKL. This CDR3 is 18 amino acids long. The J segment lost 2 bases and the V segment lost 2 bases, leaving 12 bases of the junction unmatched. The CDR3 DNA reads TGCGCCAGCAGCCAATATTGGCGGGAGTGGCGGGCCTACAATGAGCAGTTCTTC. Translating it yields CASSQYWREWRAYNEQFF.

At least ten counts were recorded for this clonotype. The V call is TRBV7-9, the J call TRBJ2-1; tentatively, D is TRBD2 (6 bases). V was cut by 4 bases and J by 6 bases, with 19 bases left in between. Germline CDR1 and CDR2: SEHNR and FQNEAQ (reference sequence). CDR3 length: 16 residues. The CDR3 coding sequence is TGTGCCAGCAGCTCGGGGGAAGTGTTGGCCATCAATGAGCAGTTCTTC. Protein product: CASSSGEVLAINEQFF.